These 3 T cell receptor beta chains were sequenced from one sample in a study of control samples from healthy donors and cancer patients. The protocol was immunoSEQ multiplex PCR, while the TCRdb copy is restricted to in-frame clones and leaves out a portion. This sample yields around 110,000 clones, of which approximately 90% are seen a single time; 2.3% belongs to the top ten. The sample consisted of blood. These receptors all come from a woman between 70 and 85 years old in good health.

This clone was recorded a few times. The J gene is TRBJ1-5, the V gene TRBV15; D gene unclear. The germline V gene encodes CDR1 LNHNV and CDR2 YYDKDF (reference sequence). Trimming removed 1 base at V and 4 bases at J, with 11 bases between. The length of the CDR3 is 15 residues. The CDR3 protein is CATSRVTGVNQPQHF. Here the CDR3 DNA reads TGTGCCACCAGCAGAGTAACCGGAGTGAATCAGCCCCAGCATTTT.

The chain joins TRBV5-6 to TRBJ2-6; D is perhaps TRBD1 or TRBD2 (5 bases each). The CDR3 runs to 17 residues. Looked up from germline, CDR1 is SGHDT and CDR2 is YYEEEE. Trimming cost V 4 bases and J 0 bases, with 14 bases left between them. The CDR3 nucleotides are TGTGCCAGCAGCCCCCAGGGACCTTCCTCTGGGGCCAACGTCCTGACTTTC. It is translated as CASSPQGPSSGANVLTF.

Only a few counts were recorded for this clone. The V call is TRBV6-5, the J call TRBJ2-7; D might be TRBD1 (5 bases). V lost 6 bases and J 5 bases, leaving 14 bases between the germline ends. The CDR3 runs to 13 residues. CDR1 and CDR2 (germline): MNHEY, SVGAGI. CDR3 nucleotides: TGTGCCAGCAGCTCTACAGGTTCCCACGAGCAGTACTTC. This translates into CASSSTGSHEQYF.